These 10 T cell receptor beta chains were all obtained from the same sample, sequenced in a study of OX40 agonist ivuxolimab in advanced cancers. TCRdb's table, derived via immunoSEQ multiplex PCR, lists solely in-frame clones and lacks some. The sample carries around 80,000 clones, 70% to 90% recorded once. The source material was CD4+ or CD8+ T cells sorted from blood, sampled in a trial of the OX40 agonist ivuxolimab. Every receptor here comes from an adult with an advanced solid tumor such as melanoma, head and neck, liver or kidney cancer.

The rearrangement joins TRBV6-5 to TRBJ2-3; D possibly corresponds to TRBD2 (6 bases). The CDR3 is 15 amino acids. The V and J ends lost 5 bases and 2 bases respectively, with 14 bases between them. CDR1 and CDR2 from the germline V gene are MNHEY and SVGAGI. DNA of the CDR3: TGTGCCAGCAGTCAAGGACGCGGGATCACAGATACGCAGTATTTT. It translates to CASSQGRGITDTQYF.

The chain carries TRBV13 and TRBJ2-1; D not resolved. CDR1 and CDR2 (germline): PRHDT, FYEKMQ (reference sequence). Between the trimmed V and J ends, which lost 5 bases and 6 bases, there was a span of 5 bases. The CDR3 runs 11 residues. This CDR3 reads CASSVINEQFF. The DNA of the CDR3 is TGTGCCAGCAGCGTAATCAATGAGCAGTTCTTC.

This sequence joins TRBV7-3 and TRBJ2-1; 12 positions match TRBD2. Per germline, CDR1 SGHTA and CDR2 FQGTGA. Trimming at V came to 4 bases and at J to 10 bases, leaving 8 bases not matched to a gene. The CDR3 spans 15 residues. The CDR3 here is CASSSQTSGGMEQFF. In DNA form, the CDR3 reads TGTGCCAGCAGCTCCCAGACTAGCGGGGGAATGGAGCAGTTCTTC.

CDR3 sequence (DNA): TGTGCCAGCAGCTTTGGGGGAGATCAGCCCCAGCATTTT. Its translation is CASSFGGDQPQHF. The V and J genes are TRBV7-3 and TRBJ1-5; maybe TRBD1 (5 bases). V was clipped by 3 bases and J by 5 bases, with 8 bases between them. CDR3 length: 13 amino acids. Germline V lookup: CDR1 SGHTA, CDR2 FQGTGA.

This chain connects TRBV6-1 to TRBJ2-7, with D perhaps TRBD2 (5 bases). The CDR3 has 12 amino acids. The V end was cut by 4 bases, the J end by 2 bases, with 6 bases between. Germline CDR1 MNHNS, CDR2 SASEGT. The CDR3 is CASSARAYEQYF. In DNA form, the CDR3 reads TGTGCCAGCAGTGCGAGGGCCTACGAGCAGTACTTC.

This chain uses TRBV7-2 with TRBJ2-5; TRBD1 matches 8 bases. The end of the DNA is better explained by TRBJ2-7, so the J call may be wrong. The CDR3 totals 15 residues. The V gene's germline CDR1 is SGHTA and CDR2 FQGNSA. The CDR3 sequence: CASSSPGGARVEQYF. In DNA, the CDR3 is TGTGCCAGCAGCTCTCCAGGGGGCGCCCGGGTCGAGCAGTACTTC.

The chain uses TRBV27 and TRBJ2-2; possible D gene TRBD2, 6 bases. The CDR3 has 14 amino acids. Germline V CDR1 and CDR2: MNHEY, SMNVEV (reference sequence). Trimming cost V 3 bases and J 6 bases, with 11 bases left between them. The CDR3 reads CASSLEGRAGELFF. The DNA for the CDR3 is TGTGCCAGCAGTTTGGAGGGTAGGGCCGGGGAGCTGTTTTTT.

The chain employs TRBV5-5 and TRBJ1-2, with TRBD1 matching over 10 bases. The V gene's germline CDR1 is SGHKS and CDR2 YYEKEE (reference sequence). V dropped 1 base and J dropped 8; count of bases not matched to a gene: 8. The CDR3 contains 15 residues. In DNA, the CDR3 is TGTGCCAGCAGCTTGTCGACCGCGACAGGGGGCGGCTACACCTTC. Encoded protein: CASSLSTATGGGYTF.

This clone has more than one count but fewer than ten. The CDR3 DNA reads TGTGCCAGCAGCCCCCGAGGAGGTGCGGGCAGGGCCTACGAGCAGTACTTC. This gives the protein CASSPRGGAGRAYEQYF. The gene calls are TRBV7-2 and TRBJ2-7; TRBD1 or TRBD2 may be the D gene (5 bases each). Looked up from germline, CDR1 is SGHTA and CDR2 is FQGNSA. The CDR3 runs 17 residues. Trimming removed 5 bases from V and 2 bases from J, with 22 bases in between.

The chain combines TRBV7-3 with TRBJ1-6; no definite D call. The CDR3 loop spans 13 amino acids. The V end was cut by 4 bases, the J end by 10 bases, with 11 bases between. CDR1 SGHTA and CDR2 FQGTGA come from the germline V gene. CDR3 amino acids: CASSSSPPSPLHF. Written as DNA, the CDR3 is TGTGCCAGCAGCTCATCACCACCCTCACCCCTCCACTTT. Full variable domain (remainder filled in from reference TRBV7-3 and TRBJ1-6): GAGVSQTPSNKVTEKGKYVELRCDPISGHTALYWYRQSLGQGPEFLIYFQGTGAADDSGLPNDRFFAVRPEGSVSTLKIQRTERGDSAVYLCASSSSPPSPLHFGNGTRLTVT.